The T cell receptor (beta chain) under discussion was sequenced for a study of identical twins. Overall study results and limits: A lower insertion count was a feature of abundant cord blood beta clonotypes, with no such feature in memory repertoires.

As concerns this clonotype: Antigen specificity is unknown.

TCRdb reprocessed the 5' RACE reads via MiXCR and lists one record per CDR3 protein. The sample shows approximately 410,000 distinct CDR3 sequences, about 18% of them seen only once. Sequences were obtained from naive T cells sorted from blood. This sequence originates from a man aged 45 to 65 in good health.

CDR3 amino acids: CASSLEGPVSEQYF. CDR3 nucleotides: TGCGCCAGCAGCTTGGAGGGACCTGTTTCCGAGCAGTACTTC. The chain employs TRBV5-1 and TRBJ2-7; D may match TRBD1 or TRBD2 (5 bases each). The CDR3 covers 14 residues. Germline loops: CDR1 SGHRS, CDR2 YFSETQ. Trimming removed 0 bases at V and 6 bases at J, with 13 bases between.